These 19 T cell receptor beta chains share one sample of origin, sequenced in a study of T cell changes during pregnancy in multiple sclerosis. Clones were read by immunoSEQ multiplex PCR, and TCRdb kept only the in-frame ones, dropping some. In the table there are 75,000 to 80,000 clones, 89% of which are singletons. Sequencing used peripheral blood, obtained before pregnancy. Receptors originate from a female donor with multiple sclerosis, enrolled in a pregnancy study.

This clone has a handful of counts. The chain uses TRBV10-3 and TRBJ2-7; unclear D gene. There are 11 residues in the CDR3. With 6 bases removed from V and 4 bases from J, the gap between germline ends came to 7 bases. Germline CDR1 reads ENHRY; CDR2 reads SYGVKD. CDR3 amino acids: CAISPGYEQYF. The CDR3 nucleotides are TGTGCCATCAGCCCCGGGTACGAGCAGTACTTC.

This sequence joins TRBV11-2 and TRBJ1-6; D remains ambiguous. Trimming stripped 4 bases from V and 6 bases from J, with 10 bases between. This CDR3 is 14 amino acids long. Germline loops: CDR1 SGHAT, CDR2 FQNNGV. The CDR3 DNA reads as TGTGCCAGCAGCTCTCAGACGGGTAATTCACCCCTCCACTTT. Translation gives CASSSQTGNSPLHF.

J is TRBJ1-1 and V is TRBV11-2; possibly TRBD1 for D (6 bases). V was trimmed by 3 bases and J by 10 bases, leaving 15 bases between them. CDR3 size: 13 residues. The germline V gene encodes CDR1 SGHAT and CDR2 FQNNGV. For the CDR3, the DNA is TGTGCCAGCAGCTTTGGGGGCAGGGCCGGAGCTTTCTTT. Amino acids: CASSFGGRAGAFF. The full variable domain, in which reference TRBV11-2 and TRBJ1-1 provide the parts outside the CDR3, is EAGVAQSPRYKIIEKRQSVAFWCNPISGHATLYWYQQILGQGPKLLIQFQNNGVVDDSQLPKDRFSAERLKGVDSTLKIQPAKLEDSAVYLCASSFGGRAGAFFGQGTRLTVV.

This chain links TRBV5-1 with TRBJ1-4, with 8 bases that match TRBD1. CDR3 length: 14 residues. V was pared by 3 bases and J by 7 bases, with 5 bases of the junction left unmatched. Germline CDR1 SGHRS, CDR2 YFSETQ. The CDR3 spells CASSSQGGAEKLFF. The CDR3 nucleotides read TGCGCCAGCAGCTCACAGGGGGGGGCTGAAAAACTGTTTTTT.

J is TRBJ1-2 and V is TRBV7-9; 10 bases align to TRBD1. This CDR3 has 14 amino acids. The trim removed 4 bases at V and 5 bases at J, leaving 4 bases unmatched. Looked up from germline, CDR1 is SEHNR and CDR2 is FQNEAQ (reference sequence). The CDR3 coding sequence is TGTGCCAGCAGCTCGACAGGGGGCGCGTATGGCTACACCTTC. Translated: CASSSTGGAYGYTF.

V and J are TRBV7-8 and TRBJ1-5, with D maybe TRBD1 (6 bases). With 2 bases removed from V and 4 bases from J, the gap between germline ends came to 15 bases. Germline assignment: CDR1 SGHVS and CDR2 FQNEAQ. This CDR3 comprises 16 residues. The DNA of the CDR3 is TGTGCCAGCAGCTTATCGGCGCCTAGGGGGAATCAGCCCCAGCATTTT. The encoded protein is CASSLSAPRGNQPQHF.

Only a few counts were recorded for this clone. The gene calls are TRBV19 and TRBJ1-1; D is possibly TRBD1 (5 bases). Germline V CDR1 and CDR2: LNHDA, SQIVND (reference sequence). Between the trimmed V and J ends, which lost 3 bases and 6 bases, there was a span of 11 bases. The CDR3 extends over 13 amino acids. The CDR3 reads CASSIRDYPEAFF. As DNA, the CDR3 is TGTGCCAGTAGTATCCGGGACTACCCTGAAGCTTTCTTT.

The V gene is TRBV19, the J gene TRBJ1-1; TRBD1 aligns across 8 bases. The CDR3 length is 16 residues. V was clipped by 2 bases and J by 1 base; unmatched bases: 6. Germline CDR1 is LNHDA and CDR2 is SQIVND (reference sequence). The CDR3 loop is CASSISSGQANTEAFF. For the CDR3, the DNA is TGTGCCAGTAGTATAAGTTCGGGACAGGCGAACACTGAAGCTTTCTTT.

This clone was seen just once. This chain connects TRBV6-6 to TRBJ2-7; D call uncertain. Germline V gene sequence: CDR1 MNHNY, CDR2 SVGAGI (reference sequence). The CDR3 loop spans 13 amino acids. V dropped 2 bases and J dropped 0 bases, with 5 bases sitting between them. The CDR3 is CASSYQNSYEQYF. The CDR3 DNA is TGTGCCAGCAGTTACCAGAACTCCTACGAGCAGTACTTC.

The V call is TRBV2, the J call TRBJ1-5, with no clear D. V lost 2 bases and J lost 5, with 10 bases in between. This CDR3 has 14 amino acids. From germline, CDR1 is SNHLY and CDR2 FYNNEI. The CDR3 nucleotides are TGTGCCAGCAGTGAATTGTACGGGGATCAGCCCCAGCATTTT. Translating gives CASSELYGDQPQHF.

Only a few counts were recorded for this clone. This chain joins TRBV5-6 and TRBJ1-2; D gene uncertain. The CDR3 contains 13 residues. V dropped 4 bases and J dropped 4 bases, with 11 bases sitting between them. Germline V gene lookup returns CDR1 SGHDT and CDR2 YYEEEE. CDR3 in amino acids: CASSLTPPYGYTF. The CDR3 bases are TGTGCCAGCAGCCTAACCCCGCCCTATGGCTACACCTTC.

CDR3 region: CATGGGTGQGYTDTQYF. Written as DNA, the CDR3 is TGTGCCACCGGTGGCGGAACCGGACAGGGATACACAGATACGCAGTATTTT. The gene calls are TRBV15 and TRBJ2-3; 8 bases match TRBD1. This CDR3 has 17 amino acids. Germline lookup yields CDR1 LNHNV and CDR2 YYDKDF (reference sequence). Unmatched junction bases numbered 15, after V lost 8 bases and J lost 2 bases.

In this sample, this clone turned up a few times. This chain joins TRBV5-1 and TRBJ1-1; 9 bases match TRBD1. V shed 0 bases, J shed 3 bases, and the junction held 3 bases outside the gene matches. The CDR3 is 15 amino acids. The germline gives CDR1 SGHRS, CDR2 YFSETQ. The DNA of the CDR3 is TGCGCCAGCAGCTTGGTGGGACAGGGATACACTGAAGCTTTCTTT. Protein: CASSLVGQGYTEAFF. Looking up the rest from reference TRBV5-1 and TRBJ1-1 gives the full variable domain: KAGVTQTPRYLIKTRGQQVTLSCSPISGHRSVSWYQQTPGQGLQFLFEYFSETQRNKGNFPGRFSGRQFSNSRSEMNVSTLELGDSALYLCASSLVGQGYTEAFFGQGTRLTVV.

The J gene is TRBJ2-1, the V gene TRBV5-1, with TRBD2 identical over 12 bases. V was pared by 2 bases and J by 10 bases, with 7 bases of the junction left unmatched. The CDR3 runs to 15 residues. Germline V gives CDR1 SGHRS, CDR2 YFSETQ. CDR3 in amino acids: CASSFSASGGAEQFF. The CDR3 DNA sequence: TGCGCCAGCAGCTTTTCGGCTAGCGGGGGGGCCGAGCAGTTCTTC. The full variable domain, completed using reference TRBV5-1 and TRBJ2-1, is KAGVTQTPRYLIKTRGQQVTLSCSPISGHRSVSWYQQTPGQGLQFLFEYFSETQRNKGNFPGRFSGRQFSNSRSEMNVSTLELGDSALYLCASSFSASGGAEQFFGPGTRLTVL.

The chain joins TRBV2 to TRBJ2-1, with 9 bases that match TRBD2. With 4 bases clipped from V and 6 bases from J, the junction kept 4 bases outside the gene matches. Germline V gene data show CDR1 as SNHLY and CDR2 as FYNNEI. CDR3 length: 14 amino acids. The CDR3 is CASSVGRGGNEQFF. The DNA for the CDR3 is TGTGCCAGCAGTGTAGGGCGGGGGGGCAATGAGCAGTTCTTC.

CDR3 loop: CASSDQGTEAFF. In nucleotides, the CDR3 is TGCGCCAGCAGTGATCAGGGCACTGAAGCTTTCTTT. The chain combines TRBV10-1 with TRBJ1-1; possibly TRBD1 for D (5 bases). The germline V gene encodes CDR1 WNHNN and CDR2 SYGVQD (reference sequence). The CDR3 is 12 amino acids. V dropped 3 bases and J dropped 4 bases, with 6 bases sitting between them.

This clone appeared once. The CDR3 sequence: CASSARQGAITEAFF. CDR3 bases: TGTGCCAGCAGCGCCCGACAGGGGGCGATTACTGAAGCTTTCTTT. The chain carries TRBV9 and TRBJ1-1; 10 bases map to TRBD1. The CDR3 sequence is 15 residues long. The germline gives CDR1 SGDLS, CDR2 YYNGEE. Losses at the gene ends were 3 bases for V and 5 bases for J; bases not matched to a gene: 7.

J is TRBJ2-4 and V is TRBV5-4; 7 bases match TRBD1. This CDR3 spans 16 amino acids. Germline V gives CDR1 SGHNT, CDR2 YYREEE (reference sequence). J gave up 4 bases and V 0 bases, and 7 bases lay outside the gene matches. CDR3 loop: CASSLGRDRQKNIQYF. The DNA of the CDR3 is TGTGCCAGCAGCTTGGGCAGGGACAGACAAAAAAACATTCAGTACTTC.

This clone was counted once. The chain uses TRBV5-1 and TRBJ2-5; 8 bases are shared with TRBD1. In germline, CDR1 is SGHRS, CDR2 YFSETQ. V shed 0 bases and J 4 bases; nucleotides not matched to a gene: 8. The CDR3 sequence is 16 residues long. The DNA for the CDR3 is TGCGCCAGCAGCTTGGCCCCGACAGGGGCTCGAGAGACCCAGTACTTC. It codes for CASSLAPTGARETQYF.